This T cell receptor beta chain is drawn from a study of human T cells and chemical hapten exposure. The study, taken as a whole, reports: Expanded TCRs showed more large CDR3 clusters than pre-sensitization or healthy control sets. TCRs at a frequency above 1 in 1000 stayed unchanged with DPC sensitization.

MiXCR, run by TCRdb on the RACE reads, gives a single entry per CDR3 protein. The repertoire has 180,000 or so distinct CDR3 sequences, roughly a quarter of them found once; the top ten carry 2% to 2.5%. Indicated time point: patch test 3, about 24 weeks after DPC sensitization. Treatment defined: therapeutic diphenylcyclopropenone sensitization with weekly scalp DPC. Each patch test followed a blood draw. This CDR3 is 13 amino acids long. V lost 6 bases and J 4 bases, leaving 11 bases between the germline ends. The germline V gene has CDR1 KGHDR and CDR2 SFDVKD. As regards this clonotype: Its antigen remains unknown.

The V and J genes are TRBV24-1 and TRBJ2-5; D may be TRBD2 (5 bases). Sequencing was performed on whole blood, taken in connection with sensitization to the hapten diphenylcyclopropenone (DPC). The clonotype was recovered from a woman aged 35 to 49 with alopecia areata. Some clones in this sample may be carry-over from other donors' samples. The CDR3 nucleotides are TGTGCCACCAGTAGGAGAGGGCGAGAGACCCAGTACTTC. Amino acid sequence: CATSRRGRETQYF.